This T cell receptor (beta chain) stems from a study of blood T cell repertoires in COVID-19. On the study more broadly: There were acute and convalescent COVID-19 samples, and they came from the United States, Italy and Spain.

The CDR3 loop spans 14 amino acids. V gave up 7 bases and J gave up 7 bases, with 16 bases separating them. Germline CDR1 is MDHEN and CDR2 is SYDVKM. The study recruited people aged about 18 to 95 years across approximately 25 US areas. In the original workflow: Estimated nucleated cell counts came from reference gene primer amplification. The method was immunoSEQ multiplex PCR; TCRdb's version includes in-frame clones alone and lacks a portion of them. The V and J calls and clone size are taken from that table; D and trimming were inferred from the DNA. The table lists 400,000 to 500,000 clones, approximately 91% of them singletons.

V usage is TRBV28 and J usage is TRBJ2-2, with D maybe TRBD2 (6 bases). The specimen sequenced was PBMCs or T cells enriched from blood (not recorded which). This receptor was obtained from a woman aged 18-29 years who had been exposed to COVID-19. CDR3 bases: TGTGCCAGCATTGTGGGGGGAGCGAGCGGGGAGCTGTTTTTT. Translated: CASIVGGASGELFF.